This T cell receptor beta chain was documented in a study of healthy donors' naive CD4 and CD8 T cells. A linear amplification protocol produced the TCR libraries from about 510 ng of total RNA. TCRdb reprocessed the reads via MiXCR and lists one record per CDR3 protein. The sample records 150,000 to 200,000 distinct CDR3 sequences, 74% being singletons. This clonotype has just a few counts. Germline values: CDR1 PRHDT, CDR2 FYEKMQ (reference sequence). The CDR3 length is 13 residues. Trimming removed 8 bases from V and 0 bases from J, with 8 bases in between. Sequenced: naive CD4+ and CD8+ T cells sorted from blood, pooled from several donors. The chain carries TRBV13 and TRBJ2-1; D is unresolved. The sequence came from a pool of human donors in good health; the sample pools cells from several healthy donors. The CDR3 DNA follows: TGTGCCAGCCATAATAGCTCCTACAATGAGCAGTTCTTC. Encoded protein: CASHNSSYNEQFF.